The subject of this entry is one T cell receptor beta chain. What it recognizes is unknown. A second roughly 6 to 12 cycle PCR used barcoded and J-beta primers. Per sample, CDR3-containing paired-end reads numbered at least 2.5 million. TCRdb independently ran MiXCR on the 5' RACE reads; one entry per CDR3 protein. Here the sample spans some 920,000 distinct CDR3 sequences, roughly 50% being singletons. The data belong to a study of blood T cells in healthy people across ages. About the research overall: Capture via template switching afforded approximately one barcoded beta molecule per two T cells.

Findings and limits, study-wide: Possibly confounding the expanded clonotype changes was the fact that donor CMV status was unknown. When set beside aged donors, long-lived donors presented more naive CD4+ cells and higher diversity.

The sequence came from a woman aged 60-75 years in good health. Sequenced material: blood.

In DNA form, the CDR3 reads TGCAGTGCTAGCCAGGCGGGCTACACCTTC. Protein sequence: CSASQAGYTF. The genes are TRBV20-1 and TRBJ1-2; D remains ambiguous. The CDR3 totals 10 residues. Looked up from germline, CDR1 is DFQATT and CDR2 is SNEGSKA (reference sequence). The V end was cut by 3 bases, the J end by 8 bases, with 7 bases between.